The clone carrying this TCR beta chain appeared once. Method: immunoSEQ multiplex PCR; TCRdb's copy keeps in-frame clones and lacks some. The sample shows around 84,000 clones, 70% to 90% of them seen only once. The source of the sample is a study of T cell responses to AZD1222 COVID-19 vaccine. This CDR3 has 16 amino acids. Germline CDR1 is SGHTA and CDR2 is FQGTGA. Trimming stripped 5 bases from V and 0 bases from J, with 11 bases between. The V call is TRBV7-3, the J call TRBJ2-6; TRBD1 or TRBD2 may be the D gene (5 bases each). This material consisted of peripheral blood, taken on day 0 of AZD1222 vaccination. The clonotype was recovered from an adult in good health. The CDR3 sequence: CASSPGRSSGANVLTF. The CDR3 coding sequence is TGTGCCAGCAGCCCGGGACGGAGCTCTGGGGCCAACGTCCTGACTTTC. Looking up the rest from reference TRBV7-3 and TRBJ2-6 gives the full variable domain: GAGVSQTPSNKVTEKGKYVELRCDPISGHTALYWYRQSLGQGPEFLIYFQGTGAADDSGLPNDRFFAVRPEGSVSTLKIQRTERGDSAVYLCASSPGRSSGANVLTFGAGSRLTVL.